This TCR beta chain was sequenced for a study of cytomegalovirus exposure and HLA in healthy donors. The PCR made use of 60 Vbeta and 13 Jbeta primers. The table came from immunoSEQ multiplex PCR; TCRdb's copy has only in-frame clones and leaves some out. This sample's table has tens of thousands of clones. Input material: PBMCs. The receptor was derived from a woman aged 40 to 50 in good health and CMV-seronegative.

CDR3 coding DNA: TGTGCCAGCAGCCTAAACCGTGGGAACACTGAAGCTTTCTTT. This gives the protein CASSLNRGNTEAFF. The chain uses TRBV6-1 and TRBJ1-1; no clear D. V lost 6 bases, J lost 1 base, and 12 bases lay in between. Looked up from germline, CDR1 is MNHNS and CDR2 is SASEGT. The CDR3 loop spans 14 amino acids.